Presented here are 8 T cell receptor beta chains from one specimen sequenced in a study of blood T cells in healthy people across ages (dated by TCRdb to between 2015 and 2016). The protocol used for the library was 5' RACE. TCRdb names Illumina HiSeq 2500 as the instrument used. A second PCR of roughly 6 to 11 cycles was run with a J-beta primer mix and a sample-barcoded 5' primer. The public reads were reprocessed in TCRdb via fastp at Q25 and MiXCR, keeping in-frame beta chains. Rows merge per CDR3 protein into single entries with the most common DNA and genes. The sample table records 1,500,000 or so distinct CDR3 sequences; approximately 39% of these occur just once. About 3.8% of the sample rests with the top ten. What was sequenced was blood. The source is a woman younger than 35 in good health.

The gene calls are TRBV5-1 and TRBJ2-6, with a tentative D call TRBD2 (6 bases). The V gene's germline CDR1 is SGHRS and CDR2 YFSETQ. Deletions cut 1 base from V and 1 base from J, with 12 bases between. The CDR3 spans 17 residues. The CDR3 region is CASSLNWGTSGANVLTF. The DNA for the CDR3 is TGCGCCAGCAGCTTGAACTGGGGGACTTCTGGGGCCAACGTCCTGACTTTC.

This chain joins TRBV29-1 and TRBJ2-1, with D perhaps TRBD1 (7 bases). This CDR3 is 14 amino acids long. The V and J ends lost 7 bases and 0 bases respectively, with 13 bases between them. Germline V gives CDR1 SQVTM, CDR2 ANQGSEA. In DNA form, the CDR3 reads TGCAGCGCCGCGGGACAGCTCTCCTACAATGAGCAGTTCTTC. Translating gives CSAAGQLSYNEQFF.

In nucleotides, the CDR3 is TGTGCCAGCCCGGGACAGGGTGCACTGAACACTGAAGCTTTCTTT. Protein: CASPGQGALNTEAFF. The chain joins TRBV7-9 to TRBJ1-1, with TRBD1 identical over 9 bases. V dropped 8 bases and J dropped 0; count of bases not matched to a gene: 7. The CDR3 totals 15 residues. The germline V gene encodes CDR1 SEHNR and CDR2 FQNEAQ (reference sequence).

This clonotype has more than one count but fewer than ten. V usage is TRBV5-6 and J usage is TRBJ1-4; no clear D. The CDR3 is made up of 13 amino acids. In germline, CDR1 is SGHDT, CDR2 YYEEEE. V lost 0 bases, J lost 8 bases, and 8 bases lay in between. The CDR3 region is CASSLGQREKLFF. CDR3 sequence (DNA): TGTGCCAGCAGCTTGGGCCAGCGGGAAAAACTGTTTTTT.

The V and J genes are TRBV10-2 and TRBJ1-5; possibly TRBD1 for D (5 bases). The CDR3 sequence is 19 residues long. Germline values: CDR1 WSHSY, CDR2 SAAADI. V lost 3 bases and J lost 4, with 25 bases in between. Here the CDR3 reads CASSDVRVGSIPLNQPQHF. CDR3 coding DNA: TGCGCCAGCAGTGACGTCAGGGTAGGTTCTATACCCTTAAATCAGCCCCAGCATTTT.

This clonotype was picked up many times. The CDR3 region is CASSRRRDSYEQYF. The CDR3 DNA reads as TGCGCCAGCAGCCGACGCAGGGACTCCTACGAGCAGTACTTC. The chain uses TRBV4-3 and TRBJ2-7, with a weak D call TRBD1 (5 bases). The CDR3 consists of 14 residues. Trimming cost V 4 bases and J 0 bases, with 10 bases left between them. Germline lookup yields CDR1 LGHNA and CDR2 YSLEER.

CDR3 nucleotides: TGTGCCATCATGGCGGGAGGGAGCACAGATACGCAGTATTTT. Protein product: CAIMAGGSTDTQYF. This sequence joins TRBV10-3 and TRBJ2-3; TRBD2 matches 9 bases. V shed 7 bases, J shed 0 bases, and the junction held 2 bases outside the gene matches. CDR1 is ENHRY, CDR2 SYGVKD, per germline. This CDR3 contains 14 residues.

The V gene is TRBV7-2, the J gene TRBJ2-7; possibly TRBD1 for D (5 bases). Germline lookup yields CDR1 SGHTA and CDR2 FQGNSA. The ends were cut back, 2 bases at V and 7 bases at J, with 12 bases in the middle. The CDR3 is 13 residues long. In DNA form, the CDR3 reads TGTGCCAGCAGCTTACGGATGGACAATGAGCAGTACTTC. Translation gives CASSLRMDNEQYF.